These 5 T cell receptor beta chains share one sample of origin, sequenced in a study of beta chain features in type 1 diabetes. Expressed TCRB transcripts were sequenced, since all the RNA that had been isolated was reverse transcribed. This table comes from immunoSEQ multiplex PCR, and its TCRdb copy is limited to in-frame clones, with some not included. The sample shows roughly 260,000 clones, 9.5% to 13% of them seen only once. Study-wide points: People with Type 1 diabetes carried modestly yet significantly shorter TCRB CDR3s in all four CD4+ subsets.

For these receptors, no antigen is known. The sample taken for sequencing was naive CD4+ T cells from blood. The receptors stem from a man aged 25-40 years with type 1 diabetes.

The chain couples TRBV5-6 to TRBJ1-5, with 7 positions matching TRBD1. Trimming cost V 2 bases and J 5 bases; bases outside gene matches: 7. Germline CDR1 and CDR2: SGHDT and YYEEEE. The CDR3 is made up of 15 amino acids. Here the CDR3 DNA reads TGTGCCAGCAGCTTACAGGGGCGCCCGGATCAGCCCCAGCATTTT. Amino acid sequence: CASSLQGRPDQPQHF.

V gene TRBV5-1 combines with J gene TRBJ1-1; 7 bases line up with TRBD1. Unmatched junction bases numbered 9, after V lost 4 bases and J lost 6 bases. CDR3 length: 14 amino acids. Per germline, CDR1 SGHRS and CDR2 YFSETQ. CDR3 in amino acids: CASSTTGSSPEAFF. The CDR3, as DNA: TGCGCCAGCAGCACGACAGGGTCTAGCCCTGAAGCTTTCTTT.

The V call is TRBV30, the J call TRBJ1-1; TRBD1 matches 7 bases. CDR3 length: 15 amino acids. J lost 1 base, V lost 3 bases, and 8 bases had no gene match. Looked up from germline, CDR1 is GTSNPN and CDR2 is SVGIG (reference sequence). In nucleotides, the CDR3 is TGTGCCTGGAGCCCCGGGACAGCGCGGAACACTGAAGCTTTCTTT. It is translated as CAWSPGTARNTEAFF.

V gene TRBV7-2 combines with J gene TRBJ2-3, with D possibly TRBD1 on 5 matching bases. Trimming left V 0 bases short and J 4 bases short, with 5 bases between. CDR3 size: 13 residues. Germline V gene sequence: CDR1 SGHTA, CDR2 FQGNSA. For the CDR3, the DNA is TGTGCCAGCAGCTTAGCCAGGGCAGATACGCAGTATTTT. Its translation: CASSLARADTQYF.

The chain joins TRBV9 to TRBJ2-3; D not certain. The CDR3 spans 11 residues. Trimming stripped 2 bases from V and 6 bases from J, with 4 bases between. Germline V lookup: CDR1 SGDLS, CDR2 YYNGEE. In nucleotides, the CDR3 is TGTGCCAGCAGCGTTCAGGATACGCAGTATTTT. This translates into CASSVQDTQYF. The full variable domain, completed using reference TRBV9 and TRBJ2-3, is DSGVTQTPKHLITATGQRVTLRCSPRSGDLSVYWYQQSLDQGLQFLIQYYNGEERAKGNILERFSAQQFPDLHSELNLSSLELGDSALYFCASSVQDTQYFGPGTRLTVL.